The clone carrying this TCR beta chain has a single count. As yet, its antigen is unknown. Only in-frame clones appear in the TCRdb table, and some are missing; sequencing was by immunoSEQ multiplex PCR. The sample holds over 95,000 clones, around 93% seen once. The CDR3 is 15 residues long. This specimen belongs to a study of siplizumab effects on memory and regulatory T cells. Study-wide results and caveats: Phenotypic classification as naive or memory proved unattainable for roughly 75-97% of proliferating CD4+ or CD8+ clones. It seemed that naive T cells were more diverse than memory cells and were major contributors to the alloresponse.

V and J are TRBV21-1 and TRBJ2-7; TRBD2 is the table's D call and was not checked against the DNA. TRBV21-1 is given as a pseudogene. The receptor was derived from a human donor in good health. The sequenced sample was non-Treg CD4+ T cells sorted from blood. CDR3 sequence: CASSKLGALTYEQYF. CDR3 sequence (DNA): TGTGCCAGCAGCAAGTTGGGTGCACTAACCTACGAGCAGTACTTC.